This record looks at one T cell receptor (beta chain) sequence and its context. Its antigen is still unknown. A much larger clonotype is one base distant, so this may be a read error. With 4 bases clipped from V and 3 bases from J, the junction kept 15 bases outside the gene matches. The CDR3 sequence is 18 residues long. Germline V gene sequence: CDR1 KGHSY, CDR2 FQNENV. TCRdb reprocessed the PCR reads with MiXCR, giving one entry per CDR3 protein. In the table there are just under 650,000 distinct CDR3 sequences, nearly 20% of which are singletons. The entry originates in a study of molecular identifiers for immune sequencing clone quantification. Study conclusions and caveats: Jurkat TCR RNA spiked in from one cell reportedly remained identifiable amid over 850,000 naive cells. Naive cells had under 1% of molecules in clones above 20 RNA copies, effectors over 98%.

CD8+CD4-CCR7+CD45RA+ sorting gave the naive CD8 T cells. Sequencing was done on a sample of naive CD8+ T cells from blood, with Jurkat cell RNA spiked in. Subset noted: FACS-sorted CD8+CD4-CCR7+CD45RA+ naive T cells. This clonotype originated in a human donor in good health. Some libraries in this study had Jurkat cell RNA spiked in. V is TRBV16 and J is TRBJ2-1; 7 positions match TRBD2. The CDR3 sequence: CASSLPPVAGDSYNEQFF. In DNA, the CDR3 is TGTGCCAGCAGCCTCCCACCGGTTGCGGGGGATAGCTACAATGAGCAGTTCTTC.